This TCR beta chain was captured by sequencing in a study of T-cell reconstitution after alpha-beta-depleted transplantation in children. Construction of the TCRbeta library involved unique molecular identifiers. TCRdb fed the PCR reads into MiXCR, producing one record per CDR3 protein. This table has some 500,000 distinct CDR3 sequences, 15% to 20% appearing once. This clonotype showed up just a few times. The V and J ends lost 1 base and 3 bases respectively, with 10 bases between them. Germline CDR1 and CDR2: DFQATT and SNEGSKA (reference sequence). The CDR3 spans 14 residues. The starting material was PBMCs from the stem cell graft donor, obtained from the stem cell graft. V is TRBV20-1 and J is TRBJ2-4, with unresolved D. This sequence originates from a human donor who donated a stem cell graft to a child with acute lymphoblastic leukemia. The CDR3 DNA sequence: TGCAGTGCTAGAGGGCCAGGCTACAAAAACATTCAGTACTTC. Translated, it gives CSARGPGYKNIQYF.